Below are 7 T cell receptor beta chains sequenced from a single sample in a study of vaccination and CD4 T cells after COVID-19. For these receptors, no antigen is known. Stated treatment: roughly 10-day PBMC culture with coronavirus spike peptide pools or control peptides (ViraFEST assay). The Oncomine TCR Beta short-read assay sequenced DNA from cultured CD4+ T cells. Each CDR3 protein gets one entry after TCRdb re-called the PCR reads with MiXCR. The sample yields 13,000 to 15,000 distinct CDR3 sequences, about a third seen once. The sequenced sample was cultured CD4+ T cells from blood. The receptors shown here come from a human donor with COVID-19.

The V gene is TRBV12-3 or TRBV12-4, the J gene TRBJ2-7, with 10 positions matching TRBD2. Germline trimming cut 5 bases from V and 3 bases from J; bases unmatched to any gene: 7. This CDR3 is 15 amino acids long. The CDR3 sequence: CASSLSSGGHYEQYF. The DNA of the CDR3 is TGTGCCAGCAGTCTATCTAGCGGGGGACACTACGAGCAGTACTTC.

The chain has TRBV7-8 and TRBJ2-3, with D perhaps matching TRBD1 (5 bases). The CDR3 contains 15 residues. Germline CDR1 is SGHVS and CDR2 is FQNEAQ. V lost 8 bases and J 2 bases, leaving 17 bases between the germline ends. As DNA, the CDR3 is TGTGCCAGCCGGCGTGGGGCAGCACACACAGATACGCAGTATTTT. As protein: CASRRGAAHTDTQYF.

This clonotype was counted a few times. The rearrangement joins TRBV30 to TRBJ2-2; a possible D gene is TRBD1 (6 bases). The CDR3 is made up of 14 amino acids. Trimming took off 2 bases at V and 5 bases at J, with 12 bases between the two ends. Germline V CDR1 and CDR2: GTSNPN, SVGIG (reference sequence). CDR3 bases: TGTGCCTGGAGTACCACAGGGCGAACCGGGGAGCTGTTTTTT. Translating it yields CAWSTTGRTGELFF.

The chain recombines TRBV27 with TRBJ1-5; tentatively, D is TRBD1 (5 bases). The V gene lost 5 bases and the J gene lost 1 base, with 18 bases spanning the gap. CDR1 is MNHEY and CDR2 is SMNVEV in the germline V gene (reference sequence). The length of the CDR3 is 17 residues. The CDR3 DNA sequence: TGTGCCAGCAGTCCCAGGGCAGGAGGGTCAAGCAATCAGCCCCAGCATTTT. This sequence encodes CASSPRAGGSSNQPQHF.

This clonotype was seen more than once but under ten times. V and J are TRBV7-2 and TRBJ2-2; no definite D call. The CDR3 consists of 13 residues. Trimming took off 8 bases at V and 7 bases at J, with 14 bases between the two ends. The germline CDR1 and CDR2 sequences are SGHTA and FQGNSA. CDR3 in DNA: TGTGCCAGCCATCGGGCTAGTAGCGGGGAGCTGTTTTTT. Protein: CASHRASSGELFF.

This clonotype was seen more than once but under ten times. The rearrangement links TRBV7-9 to TRBJ1-6; 9 nucleotides line up with TRBD1. The V gene's germline CDR1 is SEHNR and CDR2 FQNEAQ (reference sequence). CDR3 length: 16 residues. With 5 bases clipped from V and 9 bases from J, the junction kept 11 bases outside the gene matches. The CDR3 protein is CASSPLAGTGPSPLHF. The CDR3 coding sequence is TGTGCCAGCAGCCCCCTCGCCGGGACAGGGCCTTCACCCCTCCACTTT.

The genes are TRBV30 and TRBJ1-5; 8 bases line up with TRBD1. CDR1 is GTSNPN, CDR2 SVGIG, per germline (reference sequence). V dropped 3 bases and J dropped 6; count of bases not matched to a gene: 7. This CDR3 has 14 residues. CDR3 protein: CAWRADRDSQPQHF. As DNA, the CDR3 is TGTGCCTGGAGGGCGGACAGGGATAGTCAGCCCCAGCATTTT.